The source of this TCR beta chain is a study of blood T cells in healthy people across ages. Study results and limitations: CMV status of donors was not determined, possibly confounding expanded clonotype changes. Diversity of TCR beta per million T cells declined in a roughly linear way with age.

The germline gives CDR1 MDHEN, CDR2 SYDVKM. The V gene lost 5 bases and the J gene lost 6 bases, with 13 bases spanning the gap. The CDR3 sequence is 14 residues long. Notes on this clonotype: Its target is unknown.

The use of a sample-barcoded 5' primer and a J-beta primer mix characterized a second PCR of about 6 to 11 cycles. Each cDNA molecule received a tag from a template-switch adaptor that had 12 random nucleotides. Every sample gave at least 2.5 million paired-end reads containing CDR3. TCRdb re-called the 5' RACE reads through MiXCR, storing one row per CDR3 protein. The data show fewer than 1.5 million distinct CDR3 sequences, 42% seen once. The TCR comes from a woman younger than 30 in good health. The specimen sequenced was blood. The chain employs TRBV28 and TRBJ2-2, with TRBD1 as a possible D gene (5 bases). CDR3: CASSPHTGPGELFF. DNA for the CDR3: TGTGCCAGCAGTCCCCATACAGGTCCCGGGGAGCTGTTTTTT.